What follows are 14 T cell receptor beta chains derived from one specimen sequenced in a study of blood T cell repertoires in COVID-19. Clones were sequenced by immunoSEQ multiplex PCR, and TCRdb holds only the in-frame ones, with some missing. The sample carries around 70,000 clones, roughly 80% recorded once. The sample was peripheral blood. The receptors come from a woman of 80 years or more with active or convalescent COVID-19.

This chain joins TRBV7-8 and TRBJ1-6, with D perhaps matching TRBD1 (5 bases). Trimming shortened V by 6 bases and J by 7 bases, and 13 bases separated the two germline ends. The CDR3 loop spans 14 amino acids. CDR1 is SGHVS and CDR2 is FQNEAQ in the germline V gene. The CDR3 loop reads CASSPGAVNSPLHF. The CDR3 nucleotides are TGTGCCAGCAGTCCTGGGGCAGTCAATTCACCCCTCCACTTT.

The genes are TRBV18 and TRBJ1-6; no clear D gene. CDR1 and CDR2 from the germline V gene are KGHSH and LQKENI. The CDR3 has 15 residues. Trimming pared 4 bases from V and 4 bases from J, leaving 11 bases between. CDR3 nucleotide sequence: TGTGCCAGCTCACTTAGGAGGGAGTATAATTCACCCCTCCACTTT. Its protein product is CASSLRREYNSPLHF.

V gene TRBV2 combines with J gene TRBJ2-7; 10 nucleotides line up with TRBD2. The trim removed 4 bases at V and 5 bases at J, leaving 2 bases unmatched. Germline CDR1 and CDR2: SNHLY and FYNNEI. The CDR3 length is 13 residues. The CDR3 coding sequence is TGTGCCAGCAGTGTACTAGCGGGGAACGAGCAGTACTTC. This translates into CASSVLAGNEQYF.

This clone came up many times. V is TRBV4-1 and J is TRBJ1-4; D is unresolved. The germline gives CDR1 MGHRA, CDR2 YSYEKL. V shed 3 bases and J shed 0 bases, with 8 bases lying between them. CDR3 size: 15 residues. The chain's CDR3 is CASSQSSATNEKLFF. The CDR3 DNA sequence: TGCGCCAGCAGCCAGTCCTCCGCAACTAATGAAAAACTGTTTTTT.

The chain carries TRBV2 and TRBJ2-7, with a tentative D call TRBD2 (6 bases). This CDR3 has 13 residues. Germline assignment: CDR1 SNHLY and CDR2 FYNNEI. Between the trimmed V and J ends, which lost 9 bases and 3 bases, there was a span of 15 bases. This CDR3 is CASAYSGLYEQYF. The CDR3 DNA is TGTGCCAGTGCTTATAGCGGCCTCTACGAGCAGTACTTC. The whole variable domain, remainder taken from reference TRBV2 and TRBJ2-7, is EPEVTQTPSHQVTQMGQEVILRCVPISNHLYFYWYRQILGQKVEFLVSFYNNEISEKSEIFDDQFSVERPDGSNFTLKIRSTKLEDSAMYFCASAYSGLYEQYFGPGTRLTVT.

This chain joins TRBV5-1 and TRBJ1-1; a weak D match, TRBD1 (5 bases). This CDR3 region has 14 residues. The germline V gene encodes CDR1 SGHRS and CDR2 YFSETQ. Trimming removed 0 bases at V and 4 bases at J, with 10 bases between. CDR3 nucleotide sequence: TGCGCCAGCAGCTTGGCGGGGGAGGCCACTGAAGCTTTCTTT. Translation gives CASSLAGEATEAFF. Full variable domain (remainder filled in from reference TRBV5-1 and TRBJ1-1): KAGVTQTPRYLIKTRGQQVTLSCSPISGHRSVSWYQQTPGQGLQFLFEYFSETQRNKGNFPGRFSGRQFSNSRSEMNVSTLELGDSALYLCASSLAGEATEAFFGQGTRLTVV.

CDR3: CASSFGGPGQETQYF. CDR3 in DNA: TGTGCCAGCAGCTTCGGGGGGCCAGGGCAAGAGACCCAGTACTTC. The chain employs TRBV5-6 and TRBJ2-5, with D possibly matching TRBD2 (7 bases). The germline CDR1 and CDR2 sequences are SGHDT and YYEEEE. V was pared by 2 bases and J by 2 bases, with 13 bases between. The CDR3 has 15 amino acids. Using reference TRBV5-6 and TRBJ2-5 for the parts outside the CDR3, the full variable domain is DAGVTQSPTHLIKTRGQQVTLRCSPKSGHDTVSWYQQALGQGPQFIFQYYEEEERQRGNFPDRFSGHQFPNYSSELNVNALLLGDSALYLCASSFGGPGQETQYFGPGTRLLVL.

The V and J genes are TRBV21-1 and TRBJ2-3; the DNA was not compared with TRBD1, the D call given in the table. TRBV21-1 is assigned pseudogene status. This CDR3 comprises 13 residues. Written as DNA, the CDR3 is TGTGCCAGCGTCACAGGGTACTCGGATACGCAGTATTTT. It translates to CASVTGYSDTQYF.

V is TRBV5-1 and J is TRBJ2-1; a weak D match, TRBD2 (5 bases). The CDR3 runs 15 residues. Trimming cost V 1 base and J 5 bases, with 13 bases left between them. Germline V gives CDR1 SGHRS, CDR2 YFSETQ. This CDR3 reads CASSLSGSQHNEQFF. The CDR3 DNA is TGCGCCAGCAGCTTGTCGGGGTCCCAGCACAATGAGCAGTTCTTC.

This rearrangement joins TRBV6-1 to TRBJ2-2; D gene ambiguous. Germline lookup yields CDR1 MNHNS and CDR2 SASEGT. The CDR3 has 16 residues. The ends were cut back, 2 bases at V and 3 bases at J, with 13 bases in the middle. Here the CDR3 reads CASSEWPPQDTGELFF. The CDR3 DNA follows: TGTGCCAGCAGTGAATGGCCCCCTCAGGACACCGGGGAGCTGTTTTTT.

This clone was seen only a few times. The chain has TRBV7-2 and TRBJ1-5; the match to TRBD1 covers 9 bases. The CDR3 spans 16 residues. The trim removed 5 bases at V and 6 bases at J, leaving 11 bases unmatched. Germline CDR1 reads SGHTA; CDR2 reads FQGNSA. For the CDR3, the DNA is TGTGCCAGCAGCCCGCTGGGGGGACAGGGTGGTCAGCCCCAGCATTTT. As protein: CASSPLGGQGGQPQHF.

This clone has a single count. J is TRBJ2-3 and V is TRBV29-1, with 9 bases identical to TRBD1. CDR3 length equals 12 residues. Trimming took 7 bases from V and 2 from J; bases not matched to a gene: 1. CDR1 and CDR2 from the germline V gene are SQVTM and ANQGSEA. The CDR3 nucleotides are TGCAGCGCACAGGGGGCCACAGATACGCAGTATTTT. This translates into CSAQGATDTQYF.

This clone showed up just once. V is TRBV28 and J is TRBJ1-6; a weak D match, TRBD1 (5 bases). This CDR3 has 14 residues. V lost 0 bases, J lost 9 bases, and 9 bases lay in between. CDR1 MDHEN and CDR2 SYDVKM come from the germline V gene. The DNA of the CDR3 is TGTGCCAGCAGTTTATGGCAGGGAAGTTCACCCCTCCACTTT. Translation gives CASSLWQGSSPLHF.

The rearrangement joins TRBV3-1 (or the pseudogene TRBV3-2) to TRBJ2-7, with 7 bases lining up with TRBD1. Germline loops: CDR1 LGHDT, CDR2 YNNKEL (reference sequence). V lost 2 bases to trimming and J lost 1 base; unmatched junction nucleotides: 8. The CDR3 runs 16 residues. CDR3 coding DNA: TGTGCCAGCAGCCAAACCGGGACAGCTGTATCCTACGAGCAGTACTTC. Amino acids: CASSQTGTAVSYEQYF.